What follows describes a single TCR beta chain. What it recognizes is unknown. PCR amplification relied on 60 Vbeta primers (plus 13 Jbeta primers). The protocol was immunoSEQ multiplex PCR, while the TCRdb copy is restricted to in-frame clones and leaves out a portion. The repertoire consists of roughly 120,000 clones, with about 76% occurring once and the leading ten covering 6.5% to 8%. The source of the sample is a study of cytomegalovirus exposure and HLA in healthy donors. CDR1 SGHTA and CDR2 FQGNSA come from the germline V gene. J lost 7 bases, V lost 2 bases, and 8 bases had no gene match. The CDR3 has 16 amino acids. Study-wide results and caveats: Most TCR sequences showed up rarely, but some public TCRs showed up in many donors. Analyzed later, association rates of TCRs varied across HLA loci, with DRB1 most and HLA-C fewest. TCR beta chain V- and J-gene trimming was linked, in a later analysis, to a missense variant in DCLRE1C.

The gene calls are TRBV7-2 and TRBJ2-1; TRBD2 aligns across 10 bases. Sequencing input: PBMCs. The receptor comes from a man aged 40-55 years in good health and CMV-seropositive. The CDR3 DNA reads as TGTGCCAGCAGCTTAAGTATGGCTAGCGGGAGAAATGAGCAGTTCTTC. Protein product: CASSLSMASGRNEQFF.